The rows below give T cell receptor beta chains drawn from one sample of a study of blood T cell repertoires in COVID-19. TCRdb's copy holds only in-frame clones and misses some; the assay was immunoSEQ multiplex PCR. This sample has roughly 120,000 clones; over 70% occur once, and the top ten carry under 2%. Sequenced material: peripheral blood. The receptors stem from a man aged 45-65 years with acute or convalescent COVID-19. The CDR3 runs from the conserved cysteine through the conserved F or W. Each record gives: J gene, clone size, V gene, CDR3 protein. The size of a clone is reported for some rows only, either as once, few or many, or as a class for expanded clones.

>TRBJ2-6|-|TRBV2
CASSDTAGANVLTF
>TRBJ2-3|-|TRBV5-1
CASSRPGTDTQYF
>TRBJ1-5|once|TRBV6-1
CASSEGTGVGQPQHF
>TRBJ1-2|-|TRBV5-5
CASSTRAGDGYTF
>TRBJ1-5|-|TRBV28
CASSLGGLSNQPQHF
>TRBJ1-2|-|TRBV19
CASSSEKTGGGRYTF
>TRBJ1-1|-|TRBV29-1
CRGDRATEAFF
>TRBJ2-1|-|TRBV12-2
CASRTGRASGVNEQFF
>TRBJ2-1|-|TRBV19
CASSRGGPVDNEQFF
>TRBJ1-2|-|TRBV29-1
CSVEGRAASNYGYTF
>TRBJ1-2|-|TRBV7-2
CASSFDRLANYGYTF
>TRBJ1-2|few|TRBV11-2
CASSPGDRSGYTF